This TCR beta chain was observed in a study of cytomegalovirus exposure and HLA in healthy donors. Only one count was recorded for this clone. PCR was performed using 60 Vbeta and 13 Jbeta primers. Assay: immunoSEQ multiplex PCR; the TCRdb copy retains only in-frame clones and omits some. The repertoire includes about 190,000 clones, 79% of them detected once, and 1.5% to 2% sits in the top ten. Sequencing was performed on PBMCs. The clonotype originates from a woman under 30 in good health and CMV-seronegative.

The CDR3 sequence is CASSFRTSSYEQYF. The DNA for the CDR3 is TGTGCCAGCAGTTTTCGTACATCCTCCTACGAGCAGTACTTC. The chain has TRBV14 and TRBJ2-7; no reliable D call. CDR3 size: 14 residues. Germline V gene lookup returns CDR1 SGHDN and CDR2 FVKESK. V was trimmed by 6 bases and J by 0 bases, leaving 12 bases between them.